The 26 T cell receptor beta chains presented below share a single source sample, sequenced in a study of OX40 agonist ivuxolimab in advanced cancers. Clones were sequenced by immunoSEQ multiplex PCR, and TCRdb holds only the in-frame ones, with some missing. Of 60,000 to 70,000 clones listed, 80% to 85% were seen once; the top ten hold about 2.3%. The sample was CD4+ or CD8+ T cells sorted from blood, taken in a trial of the OX40 agonist ivuxolimab. Receptor source: an adult with an advanced solid tumor such as melanoma, head and neck, liver or kidney cancer.

This clone appeared a few times. V is TRBV5-1 and J is TRBJ2-1, with TRBD2 matching 10 bases. The CDR3 is 15 residues long. With 2 bases clipped from V and 7 bases from J, the junction kept 6 bases outside the gene matches. Germline V gene sequence: CDR1 SGHRS, CDR2 YFSETQ. The CDR3 region is CASSFLAGVVNEQFF. CDR3 sequence (DNA): TGCGCCAGCAGCTTCCTAGCGGGAGTCGTTAATGAGCAGTTCTTC.

The CDR3 bases are TGTGCCATCAGTGAGTCTTACGAGGGATCAAAGGGCTACACCTTC. This gives the protein CAISESYEGSKGYTF. This chain links TRBV10-3 with TRBJ1-2; no definite D call. There are 15 residues in the CDR3. The V end lost 0 bases, the J end lost 8 bases, and 16 bases lay between the germline ends. CDR1 is ENHRY and CDR2 is SYGVKD in the germline V gene.

The chain carries TRBV19 and TRBJ2-7, with TRBD2 identical over 10 bases. This CDR3 comprises 15 residues. Germline V gene data show CDR1 as LNHDA and CDR2 as SQIVND (reference sequence). Germline trimming cut 5 bases from V and 5 bases from J; bases unmatched to any gene: 9. CDR3 sequence: CASSFSSGRFNEQYF. The CDR3 nucleotides read TGTGCCAGTAGTTTCAGTAGCGGGAGGTTCAACGAGCAGTACTTC.

This clone has just a few counts. The V gene is TRBV19, the J gene TRBJ1-1; a weak D match, TRBD1 (6 bases). In germline, CDR1 is LNHDA, CDR2 SQIVND (reference sequence). V was clipped by 5 bases and J by 0 bases, with 16 bases between them. The CDR3 is made up of 16 amino acids. CDR3 coding DNA: TGTGCCAGTAGTCTCGGACAGTCTCGGCTGAACACTGAAGCTTTCTTT. This gives the protein CASSLGQSRLNTEAFF.

V gene TRBV11-3 combines with J gene TRBJ2-3; D uncertain. V lost 5 bases and J 0 bases, leaving 12 bases between the germline ends. Germline V gene lookup returns CDR1 SGHNT and CDR2 YENEEA. This CDR3 comprises 15 residues. The CDR3 sequence is CASSPNGASTDTQYF. DNA of the CDR3: TGTGCCAGCAGCCCCAACGGAGCTAGCACAGATACGCAGTATTTT.

The chain uses TRBV6-5 and TRBJ2-1; maybe TRBD2 (6 bases). Germline CDR1 and CDR2: MNHEY and SVGAGI. CDR3 length: 13 amino acids. V gave up 0 bases and J gave up 9 bases, with 9 bases separating them. CDR3 nucleotide sequence: TGTGCCAGCAGTTACTCTCCGGGAGTTGAGCAGTTCTTC. Translating gives CASSYSPGVEQFF.

The V gene is TRBV2, the J gene TRBJ2-7; 14 bases line up with TRBD2. Germline CDR1 reads SNHLY; CDR2 reads FYNNEI. The J segment lost 9 bases and the V segment lost 6 bases, leaving 22 bases of the junction unmatched. CDR3 size: 19 residues. For the CDR3, the DNA is TGTGCCAGCAGAGAACTCCAAGGACTAGCGGGAGGATTCGTCAAGGTGCAGTACTTC. The encoded protein is CASRELQGLAGGFVKVQYF. Full variable domain (missing parts from reference TRBV2 and TRBJ2-7): EPEVTQTPSHQVTQMGQEVILRCVPISNHLYFYWYRQILGQKVEFLVSFYNNEISEKSEIFDDQFSVERPDGSNFTLKIRSTKLEDSAMYFCASRELQGLAGGFVKVQYFGPGTRLTVT.

This clone was seen only once. V gene TRBV15 combines with J gene TRBJ1-3; 7 bases line up with TRBD1. V shed 3 bases, J shed 0 bases, and the junction held 8 bases outside the gene matches. This CDR3 contains 17 residues. Germline V gene lookup returns CDR1 LNHNV and CDR2 YYDKDF (reference sequence). The CDR3 region is CATSSKTGTYSGNTIYF. The CDR3 DNA reads as TGTGCCACCAGCAGCAAGACAGGGACCTACTCTGGAAACACCATATATTTT. Using reference TRBV15 and TRBJ1-3 for the parts outside the CDR3, the full variable domain is DAMVIQNPRYQVTQFGKPVTLSCSQTLNHNVMYWYQQKSSQAPKLLFHYYDKDFNNEADTPDNFQSRRPNTSFCFLDIRSPGLGDTAMYLCATSSKTGTYSGNTIYFGEGSWLTVV.

The chain is built from TRBV11-2 and TRBJ1-2, with 9 bases fitting TRBD1. V lost 4 bases, J lost 4 bases, and 13 bases stayed unmatched. This CDR3 is 17 amino acids long. The germline gives CDR1 SGHAT, CDR2 FQNNGV. The CDR3 here is CASSSGQGYINLYGYTF. CDR3 nucleotide sequence: TGTGCCAGCAGCTCCGGACAGGGGTATATTAACCTCTATGGCTACACCTTC.

The chain has TRBV7-2 and TRBJ2-5; 15 positions match TRBD2. The last part of the DNA fits TRBJ2-7 better; the J call may be wrong. Germline V gene data show CDR1 as SGHTA and CDR2 as FQGNSA. The CDR3 has 17 amino acids. In nucleotides, the CDR3 is TGTGCCAGCAGCCTCGGAAGGACTAGCGGGAGGGCATACGAGCAGTACTTC. Protein product: CASSLGRTSGRAYEQYF.

The chain joins TRBV7-2 to TRBJ2-2, with D possibly matching TRBD1 (6 bases). The CDR3 consists of 15 residues. The ends were cut back, 3 bases at V and 8 bases at J, with 16 bases in the middle. The germline gives CDR1 SGHTA, CDR2 FQGNSA. The chain's CDR3 is CASSLDSYDRGELFF. The DNA of the CDR3 is TGTGCCAGCAGCTTGGACAGCTATGACCGTGGGGAGCTGTTTTTT.

The rearrangement uses TRBV6-5 and TRBJ1-5; no definite D call. The V gene lost 4 bases and the J gene lost 5 bases, with 9 bases spanning the gap. The CDR3 covers 13 residues. Germline assignment: CDR1 MNHEY and CDR2 SVGAGI. In DNA, the CDR3 is TGTGCCAGCAGTTTAAGGTGGGATCAGCCCCAGCATTTT. Translation gives CASSLRWDQPQHF.

The J gene is TRBJ2-7, the V gene TRBV27; TRBD1 or TRBD2 may be the D gene (5 bases each). Germline CDR1 is MNHEY and CDR2 is SMNVEV (reference sequence). V was cut by 4 bases and J by 6 bases, with 19 bases left in between. The CDR3 is 15 amino acids. CDR3 region: CASSSHRDGYVEQYF. CDR3 bases: TGTGCCAGCAGTTCACACCGGGACGGATATGTCGAGCAGTACTTC.

The V gene is TRBV28, the J gene TRBJ2-7, with D unresolved. Germline assignment: CDR1 MDHEN and CDR2 SYDVKM. Trimming shortened V by 3 bases and J by 2 bases, and 11 bases separated the two germline ends. CDR3 length: 14 residues. The CDR3 sequence: CASSFIDRAYEQYF. For the CDR3, the DNA is TGTGCCAGCAGTTTTATCGACCGGGCCTACGAGCAGTACTTC. Combining the CDR3 with reference TRBV28 and TRBJ2-7 gives the whole variable domain DVKVTQSSRYLVKRTGEKVFLECVQDMDHENMFWYRQDPGLGLRLIYFSYDVKMKEKGDIPEGYSVSREKKERFSLILESASTNQTSMYLCASSFIDRAYEQYFGPGTRLTVT.

This clone was counted between two and nine times. V and J are TRBV6-5 and TRBJ1-5, with 7 positions matching TRBD1. In germline, CDR1 is MNHEY, CDR2 SVGAGI. V lost 5 bases, J lost 4 bases, and 8 bases stayed unmatched. The CDR3 is made up of 15 amino acids. The CDR3 DNA is TGTGCCAGCAGTATGAACAGGGGTGCGAATCAGCCCCAGCATTTT. It is translated as CASSMNRGANQPQHF.

Note on this clone: Other DNA variants within this sample encode the same CDR3. The V gene is TRBV29-1, the J gene TRBJ1-4; D is unclear. Germline assignment: CDR1 SQVTM and CDR2 ANQGSEA. V shed 4 bases and J shed 0 bases, with 3 bases lying between them. The CDR3 has 12 residues. CDR3 DNA sequence: TGCAGCGTTGGAGCAACTAATGAAAAACTGTTTTTT. This translates into CSVGATNEKLFF. The full variable domain, its missing parts supplied by reference TRBV29-1 and TRBJ1-4, is SAVISQKPSRDICQRGTSLTIQCQVDSQVTMMFWYRQQPGQSLTLIATANQGSEATYESGFVIDKFPISRPNLTFSTLTVSNMSPEDSSIYLCSVGATNEKLFFGSGTQLSVL.

CDR3 bases: TGCGCCAGCAGTGAGGCGGGCAGGGTAGGCACAGATACGCAGTATTTT. The encoded protein is CASSEAGRVGTDTQYF. The chain is built from TRBV10-2 and TRBJ2-3; perhaps D is TRBD1 or TRBD2 (5 bases each). This CDR3 has 16 amino acids. Germline values: CDR1 WSHSY, CDR2 SAAADI. V dropped 2 bases and J dropped 1 base, with 13 bases sitting between them.

The rearrangement uses TRBV15 and TRBJ1-5; a weak D match, TRBD1 (6 bases). CDR1 and CDR2 from the germline V gene are LNHNV and YYDKDF (reference sequence). V was clipped by 0 bases and J by 8 bases, with 11 bases between them. The CDR3 is 14 amino acids. The CDR3 here is CATSRDGGMEPQHF. CDR3 DNA: TGTGCCACCAGCAGAGACGGGGGCATGGAGCCCCAGCATTTT.

V usage is TRBV9 and J usage is TRBJ2-1; TRBD2 agrees at 10 bases. The CDR3 runs 15 residues. The germline gives CDR1 SGDLS, CDR2 YYNGEE. Germline trimming cut 1 base from V and 9 bases from J; bases unmatched to any gene: 7. The CDR3 nucleotides are TGTGCCAGCAGCGTAACCAGCGGGAGGGCCAGTGAGCAGTTCTTC. It codes for CASSVTSGRASEQFF.

This clone was detected a few times. This rearrangement joins TRBV5-1 to TRBJ1-2; a possible D gene is TRBD1 (6 bases). V lost 1 base to trimming and J lost 8 bases, with 18 bases between them. The germline gives CDR1 SGHRS, CDR2 YFSETQ. The CDR3 contains 15 residues. Here the CDR3 reads CASSLLGTHSEGYTF. The CDR3 DNA sequence: TGCGCCAGCAGCTTGCTCGGGACACACTCCGAGGGCTACACCTTC.

The gene calls are TRBV29-1 and TRBJ2-7; 8 bases match TRBD1. The germline V gene encodes CDR1 SQVTM and CDR2 ANQGSEA. CDR3 length: 12 amino acids. Germline trimming cut 5 bases from V and 5 bases from J; bases unmatched to any gene: 5. The DNA for the CDR3 is TGCAGCGTTCAACAGGGGGTTGACGAGCAGTACTTC. Its translation: CSVQQGVDEQYF.

The chain links TRBV5-4 to TRBJ2-5; D is undetermined. The CDR3 is made up of 14 amino acids. The germline V gene has CDR1 SGHNT and CDR2 YYREEE (reference sequence). Trimming took off 4 bases at V and 0 bases at J, with 10 bases between the two ends. This chain's CDR3 is CASSEPPYQETQYF. The CDR3 DNA reads as TGTGCCAGCAGCGAGCCCCCGTACCAAGAGACCCAGTACTTC.

The genes are TRBV27 and TRBJ1-2, with D uncertain. The length of the CDR3 is 14 residues. From germline, CDR1 is MNHEY and CDR2 SMNVEV (reference sequence). V was cut by 3 bases and J by 2 bases, with 10 bases left in between. The CDR3 sequence is CASSFNGRNYGYTF. The CDR3, as DNA: TGTGCCAGCAGTTTTAACGGACGGAACTATGGCTACACCTTC.

The chain joins TRBV5-6 to TRBJ2-5; weak D call: TRBD1 (5 bases). The end of the DNA fits TRBJ2-7 better, so the J call may be wrong. This CDR3 spans 13 amino acids. The germline V gene has CDR1 SGHDT and CDR2 YYEEEE. The CDR3 coding sequence is TGTGCCAGCAGCAGGATCGACAGCTACGAGCAGTACTTC. Its protein product is CASSRIDSYEQYF.

This clone was observed a handful of times. V is TRBV19 and J is TRBJ2-1; 10 positions match TRBD2. CDR1 and CDR2 (germline): LNHDA, SQIVND (reference sequence). The CDR3 runs 14 residues. The V gene end was trimmed by 8 bases and the J gene end by 8 bases; junction bases not matched to a gene: 9. For the CDR3, the DNA is TGTGCCAGTTCTAGCGGGAGAGACGTGTATGAGCAGTTCTTC. It translates to CASSSGRDVYEQFF. The variable domain in full, completed from reference TRBV19 and TRBJ2-1, reads DGGITQSPKYLFRKEGQNVTLSCEQNLNHDAMYWYRQDPGQGLRLIYYSQIVNDFQKGDIAEGYSVSREKKESFPLTVTSAQKNPTAFYLCASSSGRDVYEQFFGPGTRLTVL.

The chain is built from TRBV28 and TRBJ1-5; 9 bases fit TRBD1. V was pared by 4 bases and J by 2 bases, with 15 bases of the junction left unmatched. The length of the CDR3 is 19 residues. Germline CDR1 reads MDHEN; CDR2 reads SYDVKM. CDR3 nucleotide sequence: TGTGCCAGCAGTTCGAACTCCCGTTCCGGACAGGGGCGCAATCAGCCCCAGCATTTT. Its translation: CASSSNSRSGQGRNQPQHF.